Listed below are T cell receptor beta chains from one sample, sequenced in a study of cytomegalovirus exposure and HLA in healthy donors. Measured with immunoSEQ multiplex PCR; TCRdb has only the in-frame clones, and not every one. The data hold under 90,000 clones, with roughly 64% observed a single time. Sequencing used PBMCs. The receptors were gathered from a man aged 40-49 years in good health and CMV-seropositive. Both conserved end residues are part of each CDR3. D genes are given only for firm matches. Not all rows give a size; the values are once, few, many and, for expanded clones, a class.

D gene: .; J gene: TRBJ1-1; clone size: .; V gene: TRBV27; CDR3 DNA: TGTGCCAGCAGTCACCCAGGGGCCACTGAAGCTTTCTTT; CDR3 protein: CASSHPGATEAFF
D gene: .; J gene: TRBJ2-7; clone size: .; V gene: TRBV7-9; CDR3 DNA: TGTGCCAGCAGCCGCACAGGCTACGAGCAGTACTTC; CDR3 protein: CASSRTGYEQYF
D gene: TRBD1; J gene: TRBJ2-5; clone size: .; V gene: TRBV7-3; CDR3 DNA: TGTGCCAGCAGCCCGGGACAGTCGGAGACCCAGTACTTC; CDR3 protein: CASSPGQSETQYF
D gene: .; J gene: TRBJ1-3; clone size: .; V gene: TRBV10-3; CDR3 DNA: TGTGCCACGCAGGGGTCTGGAAACACCATATATTTT; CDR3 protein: CATQGSGNTIYF
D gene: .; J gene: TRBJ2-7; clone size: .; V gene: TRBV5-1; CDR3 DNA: TGCGCCAGCAGCGTTGGCTCAGGGTTCTACGAGCAGTACTTC; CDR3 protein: CASSVGSGFYEQYF
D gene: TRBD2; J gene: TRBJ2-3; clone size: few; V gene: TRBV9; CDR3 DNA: TGTGCCAGCAGCTTTAGCGGGGGCCGTACAGATACGCAGTATTTT; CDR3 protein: CASSFSGGRTDTQYF
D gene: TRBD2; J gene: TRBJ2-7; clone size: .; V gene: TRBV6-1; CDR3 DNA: TGTGCCAGCAGTGAAGGTAGCGGGGGATACGAGCAGTACTTC; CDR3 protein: CASSEGSGGYEQYF
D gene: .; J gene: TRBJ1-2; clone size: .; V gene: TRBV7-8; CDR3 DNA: TGTGCCAGCAGCCGAGACACGGATGGCTACACCTTC; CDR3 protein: CASSRDTDGYTF
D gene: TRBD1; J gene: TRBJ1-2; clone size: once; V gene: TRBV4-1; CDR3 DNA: TGCGCCAGCAGCCAAGATCGAGGGACAGTTAACTATGGCTACACCTTC; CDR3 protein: CASSQDRGTVNYGYTF
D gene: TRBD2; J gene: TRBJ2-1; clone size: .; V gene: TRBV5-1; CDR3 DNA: TGCGCCAGCAGCCAACTTGCGGGAGGGGTCGGAGAGCAGTTCTTC; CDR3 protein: CASSQLAGGVGEQFF
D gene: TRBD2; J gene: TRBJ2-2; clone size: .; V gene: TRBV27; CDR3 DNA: TGTGCCAGCAGATCCATACTAGCGGGAGACTCCGGGGAGCTGTTTTTT; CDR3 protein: CASRSILAGDSGELFF
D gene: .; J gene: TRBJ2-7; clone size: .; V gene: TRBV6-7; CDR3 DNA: TGTGCCAGCAGTTACCCTTTAAAGCAGTACTTC; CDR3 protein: CASSYPLKQYF
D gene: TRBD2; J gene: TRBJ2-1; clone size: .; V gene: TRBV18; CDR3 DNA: TGTGCCAGCTCACTATCTAGCGGGGGGTCCTACAATGAGCAGTTCTTC; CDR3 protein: CASSLSSGGSYNEQFF
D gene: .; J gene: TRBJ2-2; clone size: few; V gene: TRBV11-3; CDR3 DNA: TGTGCCAGCAGCTTACAGGGCTCACTCCCCGGGGAGCTGTTTTTT; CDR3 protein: CASSLQGSLPGELFF
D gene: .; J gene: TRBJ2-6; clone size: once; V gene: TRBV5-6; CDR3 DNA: TGTGCCAGCAGCTTGGCACAGTTTAGCTCTGGGGCCAACGTCCTGACTTTC; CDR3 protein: CASSLAQFSSGANVLTF
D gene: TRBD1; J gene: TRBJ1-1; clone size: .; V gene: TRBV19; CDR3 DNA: TGTGCCAGTAGGCCACAGGGGGGCACTGAAGCTTTCTTT; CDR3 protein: CASRPQGGTEAFF
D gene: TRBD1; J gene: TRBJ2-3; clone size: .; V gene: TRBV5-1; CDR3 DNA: TGCGCCAGCAGCTTGGTGGGACAGGGATTGACAGATACGCAGTATTTT; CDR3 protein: CASSLVGQGLTDTQYF
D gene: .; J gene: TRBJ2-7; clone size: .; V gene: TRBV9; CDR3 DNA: TGTGCCAGCAGCGCTGCACGGGGGGAGCAGTACTTC; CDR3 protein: CASSAARGEQYF
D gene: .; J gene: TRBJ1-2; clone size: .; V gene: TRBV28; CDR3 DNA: TGTGCCAGCAGTTTAGGTGGCAGGGCGAACTATGGCTACACCTTC; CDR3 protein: CASSLGGRANYGYTF
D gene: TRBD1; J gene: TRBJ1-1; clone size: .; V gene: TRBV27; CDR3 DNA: TGTGCCAGCAGTCCAGGGGGCTGGGTCACTGAAGCTTTCTTT; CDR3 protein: CASSPGGWVTEAFF